Included here is one T cell receptor beta chain sequence, with context. Its antigen remains unidentified. TCRdb's copy holds only in-frame clones and misses some; the assay was immunoSEQ multiplex PCR. The data show around 130,000 clones, 85% to 95% seen once. These data belong to a study of graft-versus-host responses after intestinal transplantation. Background on the study: Every transplant recipient was induced with anti-thymocyte globulin, then maintained on tacrolimus and steroids for two to four years.

The specimen comprised unstimulated CD4+ T cells sorted from spleen or lymph node cells, sampled before intestinal transplant. The source of this sequence is a human donor who received an intestinal transplant.

The CDR3 loop is CASSVGQGISPLHF. The CDR3 DNA reads as TGTGCCAGCAGCGTCGGACAGGGGATTTCACCCCTCCACTTT. The genes are TRBV9 and TRBJ1-6; TRBD1 matches at 9 bases. Germline trimming cut 2 bases from V and 9 bases from J; bases unmatched to any gene: 3. The germline CDR1 and CDR2 sequences are SGDLS and YYNGEE. The CDR3 extends over 14 amino acids.